Listed below are T cell receptor beta chains from one sample, sequenced in a study of T cell responses to AZD1222 COVID-19 vaccine. Sequencing was performed with immunoSEQ multiplex PCR; in TCRdb, only in-frame clones are kept and a portion is missing. The table lists 80,000 to 130,000 clones, around nine tenths of them singletons. Material: peripheral blood, obtained on day 0 of AZD1222 vaccination. These receptors all stem from an adult in good health. Both conserved end residues are part of each CDR3. The D gene is left open where the match is weak. Not every row has a clone size; where given, it reads once, few, many or a size class.

clone_size: NA; v_call: TRBV1; j_call: TRBJ1-5; d_call: NA; cdr3_nt: TGCACCAGCAGCCAAGATCTGGGACAGGGCGGCAATCAGCCCCAGCATTTT; cdr3_aa: CTSSQDLGQGGNQPQHF
clone_size: NA; v_call: TRBV5-4; j_call: TRBJ2-1; d_call: NA; cdr3_nt: TGTGCCAGCAGCCCCGAGAGGGTTGAGCAGTTCTTC; cdr3_aa: CASSPERVEQFF
clone_size: NA; v_call: TRBV18; j_call: TRBJ1-6; d_call: NA; cdr3_nt: TGTGCCAGCTCACCAGTCAGTGATTCACCCCTCCACTTT; cdr3_aa: CASSPVSDSPLHF
clone_size: once; v_call: TRBV5-1; j_call: TRBJ1-1; d_call: NA; cdr3_nt: TGCGCCAGCAGCTTCCTACCGGGACGGTACACTGAAGCTTTCTTT; cdr3_aa: CASSFLPGRYTEAFF
clone_size: once; v_call: TRBV3-1/TRBV3-2; j_call: TRBJ1-2; d_call: NA; cdr3_nt: TGTGCCAGCAGCCAAGGGGGGGGTAACTATGGCTACACCTTC; cdr3_aa: CASSQGGGNYGYTF
clone_size: once; v_call: TRBV9; j_call: TRBJ1-2; d_call: NA; cdr3_nt: TGTGCCAGCAGCGTAGGGGGTAGGGGTGGCTACACCTTC; cdr3_aa: CASSVGGRGGYTF
clone_size: NA; v_call: TRBV7-2; j_call: TRBJ1-1; d_call: NA; cdr3_nt: TGTGCCAGCAGCTTCGGGGGGCCGAAGGAAGCTTTCTTT; cdr3_aa: CASSFGGPKEAFF
clone_size: NA; v_call: TRBV10-3; j_call: TRBJ2-5; d_call: TRBD2; cdr3_nt: TGTGCCATCGGACTAGCGGGGGGACAAGGGGTGACCCAGTACTTC; cdr3_aa: CAIGLAGGQGVTQYF
clone_size: NA; v_call: TRBV4-3; j_call: TRBJ1-6; d_call: NA; cdr3_nt: TGCGCCAGCAAGGAGCACCCAAAAGGGGGAAGCTCCTATAATTCACCCCTCCACTTT; cdr3_aa: CASKEHPKGGSSYNSPLHF
clone_size: NA; v_call: TRBV19; j_call: TRBJ1-5; d_call: TRBD1; cdr3_nt: TGTGCCAGTAGACCAACAGGGGGCCTTAATCAGCCCCAGCATTTT; cdr3_aa: CASRPTGGLNQPQHF
clone_size: NA; v_call: TRBV27; j_call: TRBJ1-2; d_call: NA; cdr3_nt: TGTGCCAGCAGCAGGGACCCTAACTATGGCTACACCTTC; cdr3_aa: CASSRDPNYGYTF
clone_size: NA; v_call: TRBV5-5; j_call: TRBJ1-6; d_call: NA; cdr3_nt: TGTGCCAGCAGCTTGCTTTTGGGAGAAAATAATTCACCCCTCCACTTT; cdr3_aa: CASSLLLGENNSPLHF
clone_size: NA; v_call: TRBV12-3/TRBV12-4; j_call: TRBJ2-3; d_call: NA; cdr3_nt: TGTGCCAGCACCTCCGGGACCCCAGGGACGCAGTATTTT; cdr3_aa: CASTSGTPGTQYF
clone_size: once; v_call: TRBV5-1; j_call: TRBJ2-5; d_call: NA; cdr3_nt: TGCGCCAGCAGCTTGGGGGGTCTTGTAGCGCGAGAGACCCAGTACTTC; cdr3_aa: CASSLGGLVARETQYF
clone_size: NA; v_call: TRBV11-3; j_call: TRBJ1-1; d_call: NA; cdr3_nt: TGTGCCAGCAGCTTAGATGGGCAGGGGTCCACTGAAGCTTTCTTT; cdr3_aa: CASSLDGQGSTEAFF
clone_size: NA; v_call: TRBV15; j_call: TRBJ2-7; d_call: TRBD2; cdr3_nt: TGTGCCACCAGCAGAGTGAGCGGGGGCACCTACGAGCAGTACTTC; cdr3_aa: CATSRVSGGTYEQYF
clone_size: NA; v_call: TRBV4-3; j_call: TRBJ2-4; d_call: NA; cdr3_nt: TGCGCCAGCAGCCAAGATAGGCCACCTCAAAACATTCAGTACTTC; cdr3_aa: CASSQDRPPQNIQYF
clone_size: NA; v_call: TRBV10-3; j_call: TRBJ2-7; d_call: TRBD2; cdr3_nt: TGTGCCATCAGTGGGTCTCAAAGAGGGACTAGTATTTACGAGCAGTACTTC; cdr3_aa: CAISGSQRGTSIYEQYF
clone_size: NA; v_call: TRBV6-2/TRBV6-3; j_call: TRBJ1-5; d_call: TRBD1; cdr3_nt: TGTGCCAGCAGTGGGACAGAAAATATTGTGCGGCCCCAGCATTTT; cdr3_aa: CASSGTENIVRPQHF
clone_size: once; v_call: TRBV9; j_call: TRBJ2-7; d_call: TRBD1; cdr3_nt: TGTGCCAGCAGCGTAGTGTCAGGGGGCGAGCAGTACTTC; cdr3_aa: CASSVVSGGEQYF
clone_size: NA; v_call: TRBV5-1; j_call: TRBJ2-7; d_call: TRBD2; cdr3_nt: TGCGCCAGCAGCCTCTTAGCGGGGGAGGACGAGCAGTACTTC; cdr3_aa: CASSLLAGEDEQYF
clone_size: NA; v_call: TRBV6-5; j_call: TRBJ2-2; d_call: NA; cdr3_nt: TGTGCCAGCAAAGGTACGCAGGCGAACACCGGGGAGCTGTTTTTT; cdr3_aa: CASKGTQANTGELFF
clone_size: NA; v_call: TRBV19; j_call: TRBJ1-2; d_call: NA; cdr3_nt: TGTGCCAGTAGTGGATTCGGACAGTACTATGGCTACACCTTC; cdr3_aa: CASSGFGQYYGYTF
clone_size: NA; v_call: TRBV4-1; j_call: TRBJ1-1; d_call: NA; cdr3_nt: TGCGCCAGCAGCCAAGGTGGCAGGGTGGGCGCTGAAGCTTTCTTT; cdr3_aa: CASSQGGRVGAEAFF